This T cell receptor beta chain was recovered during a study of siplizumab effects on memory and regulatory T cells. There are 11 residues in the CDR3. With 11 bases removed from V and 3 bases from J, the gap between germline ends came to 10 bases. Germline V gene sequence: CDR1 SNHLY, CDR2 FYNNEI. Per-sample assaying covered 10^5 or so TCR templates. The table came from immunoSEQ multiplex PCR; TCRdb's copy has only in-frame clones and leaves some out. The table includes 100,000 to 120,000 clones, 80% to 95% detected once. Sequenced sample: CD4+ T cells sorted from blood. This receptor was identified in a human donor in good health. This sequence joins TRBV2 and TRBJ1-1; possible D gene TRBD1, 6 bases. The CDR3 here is CAGGWDTEAFF. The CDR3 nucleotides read TGTGCCGGGGGCTGGGACACTGAAGCTTTCTTT.